This T cell receptor beta chain was retrieved from a study of blood T cell repertoires in COVID-19. As for the study in general: COVID-19 samples collected from the United States, Italy and Spain covered acute and convalescent phases.

TCRdb's table, derived via immunoSEQ multiplex PCR, lists solely in-frame clones and lacks some. Among tens of thousands of clones listed, about three quarters were seen once. The CDR3 loop spans 13 amino acids. Unmatched junction bases numbered 5, after V lost 7 bases and J lost 3 bases. CDR1 and CDR2 (germline): SQVTM, ANQGSEA. By sample share, this clone is medium-sized. The sample taken for sequencing was peripheral blood. This receptor was identified in a man between 65 and 85 years old with active or convalescent COVID-19. This sequence joins TRBV29-1 and TRBJ2-7, with TRBD1 matching 11 bases. Here the CDR3 DNA reads TGCAGCGCCAGGACAGGGGGCTACTACGAGCAGTACTTC. Amino acids: CSARTGGYYEQYF.